Listed below are T cell receptor beta chains from one sample, sequenced in a study of CD8 T cells in ankylosing spondylitis. From the 5' RACE reads, TCRdb called clonotypes with MiXCR, one entry per CDR3 protein. Altogether 150,000 to 200,000 distinct CDR3 sequences are present, 13% being singletons, with the ten largest covering 9.5% to 12%. The specimen sequenced was blood, either unsorted or a sorted T cell fraction (not recorded which). These receptors originate from a female donor with ankylosing spondylitis or in good health (not recorded which). Both conserved end residues are part of each CDR3. D genes are given only for firm matches. Expanded clones are given a class, and other clones once, few, many or no size at all.

J gene,V gene,clone size,D gene,CDR3 DNA,CDR3 protein
TRBJ2-1,TRBV18,.,TRBD2,TGTACCAGCTCCCCTGGACTAGATAAGTATGAGCAGTTCTTC,CTSSPGLDKYEQFF
TRBJ2-7,TRBV4-3,many,TRBD2,TGCGCCAGCAGCCCCCAGGGGACTAGCGGATTCTACGAGCAGTACTTC,CASSPQGTSGFYEQYF
TRBJ1-1,TRBV7-9,many,.,TGTGCCAGCAGCTTCGTCATGAACACTGAAGCTTTCTTT,CASSFVMNTEAFF
TRBJ2-7,TRBV20-1,.,.,TGCAGTGCTAGGGGGGGTTTCTCCTACGAGCAGTACTTC,CSARGGFSYEQYF
TRBJ2-1,TRBV6-5,few,TRBD2,TGTGCCAGCAGTTACTCGATAACCGGGACTAGCGGGAGCAATGAGCAGTTCTTC,CASSYSITGTSGSNEQFF
TRBJ2-1,TRBV20-1,many,.,TGCAGTGCTTCCCGCCCGGGACCCTACAATGAGCAGTTCTTC,CSASRPGPYNEQFF
TRBJ1-5,TRBV19,many,TRBD1,TGTGCCAGTAGTATAGATTCATGGACAGGGGCAGCAGATCAGCCCCAGCATTTT,CASSIDSWTGAADQPQHF
TRBJ2-3,TRBV12-3/TRBV12-4,many,.,TGTGCCAGCAGGGGTCGGGGCACAGATACGCAGTATTTT,CASRGRGTDTQYF
TRBJ2-3,TRBV10-3,many,TRBD1,TGTGCCATCAGTGAGCCGACAGGGGCTGATACGCAGTATTTT,CAISEPTGADTQYF
TRBJ1-1,TRBV5-1,.,.,TGCGCCAGCAGCAAGACAAGTATGAACACTGAAGCTTTCTTT,CASSKTSMNTEAFF
TRBJ2-3,TRBV11-3,many,.,TGTGCCAGCAGCCCGGGGCGGGACGACACAGATACGCAGTATTTT,CASSPGRDDTDTQYF
TRBJ1-1,TRBV5-1,many,TRBD1,TGCGCCAGCAGCTGGACAGGGGTCACTGAAGCTTTCTTT,CASSWTGVTEAFF
TRBJ1-1,TRBV20-1,many,.,TGCGCAAAAAGGGGACCCTTGAACACTGAAGCTTTCTTT,CAKRGPLNTEAFF
TRBJ1-3,TRBV4-2,many,.,TGTGCCAGCAGCCAAGACGGTAGCTCTGGAAACACCATATATTTT,CASSQDGSSGNTIYF
TRBJ1-3,TRBV18,.,.,TGTGCCAGCTCGCCCGGGGCCGGTGGTGGAAACACCATATATTTT,CASSPGAGGGNTIYF
TRBJ2-7,TRBV6-2/TRBV6-3,few,TRBD2,TGTGCCAGCAGTTACTCGAGGGCTAGCGGAGACTACGAGCAGTACTTC,CASSYSRASGDYEQYF
TRBJ1-5,TRBV11-2,.,TRBD1,TGTGCCAGCGCCCCCGACAGGGGTTCCAATCAGCCCCAGCATTTT,CASAPDRGSNQPQHF
TRBJ2-7,TRBV6-2/TRBV6-3,.,TRBD2,TGTGCCAGCAGTCTAGGGGCTAGCGGGGGCTACGAGCAGTACTTC,CASSLGASGGYEQYF
TRBJ2-3,TRBV5-1,many,TRBD2,TGCGCCAGCACGCTGGGACTAGCGGGTCGAGATACGCAGTATTTT,CASTLGLAGRDTQYF
TRBJ2-1,TRBV6-4,.,.,TGTGCCAGCAGTTATAACGGGGAGAGTGAGCAGTTCTTC,CASSYNGESEQFF
TRBJ1-5,TRBV27,few,TRBD1,TGTGCCAGCAGTCAACGACAGGGGAGCAATCAGCCCCAGCATTTT,CASSQRQGSNQPQHF
TRBJ2-2,TRBV24-1,many,TRBD2,TGTGCCACCAGTGGGGGTGGAACTAGCGGCCCATTCACCGGGGAGCTGTTTTTT,CATSGGGTSGPFTGELFF
TRBJ1-4,TRBV9,many,.,TGTGCCAGCAGCTCCCAGGGAGGGAATGAAAAACTGTTTTTT,CASSSQGGNEKLFF
TRBJ2-1,TRBV5-1,few,.,TGCGCCAGCAGCTTGGCCCCGGGTTGGGCGGACAATGAGCAGTTCTTC,CASSLAPGWADNEQFF
TRBJ2-1,TRBV7-3,many,.,TGTGCCAGCAGCTTATTAGGCCGGGATGAGCAGTTCTTC,CASSLLGRDEQFF
TRBJ2-5,TRBV29-1,few,.,TGCAGCGTTGGCGTCAGTGGAGAGACCCAGTACTTC,CSVGVSGETQYF
TRBJ2-7,TRBV3-1,many,TRBD2,TGTGCCAGCAGCCGCCCCGGGACTAGCCCACAGTACTTC,CASSRPGTSPQYF
TRBJ2-1,TRBV9,many,TRBD2,TGTGCCAGCAGCTTAGGACTAGCGGGAGGGCAGAACAATGAGCAGTTCTTC,CASSLGLAGGQNNEQFF
TRBJ2-1,TRBV5-1,few,.,TGCGCCAGCAGCTTGACTAGTTTCATTAGCCATGAGCAGTTCTTC,CASSLTSFISHEQFF
TRBJ1-1,TRBV20-1,many,.,TGCAGTGCTAGAGATTTTAGGCGCACCGGGGACACTGAAGCTTTCTTT,CSARDFRRTGDTEAFF
TRBJ2-7,TRBV6-2/TRBV6-3,.,.,TGTGCCAGCAGTATTAACACAGGGTCCTACGAGCAGTACTTC,CASSINTGSYEQYF
TRBJ2-3,TRBV5-1,many,.,TGCGCCAGCAGGACGTCGACAGATACGCAGTATTTT,CASRTSTDTQYF
TRBJ2-7,TRBV4-2,.,TRBD2,TGTGCCAGCAGCCAGGCCGAAGTAGCGGGAATCCCCTACGAGCAGTACTTC,CASSQAEVAGIPYEQYF
TRBJ1-5,TRBV5-1,.,TRBD1,TGCGCCAGCAGCTGGACAGGGGAACAGCCCCAGCATTTT,CASSWTGEQPQHF
TRBJ2-1,TRBV6-6,.,.,TGTGCCAGCGGCCGGGGTGAGCAGTTCTTC,CASGRGEQFF
TRBJ1-1,TRBV20-1,.,.,TGCAGTGCTAAGGAGAGGAGTGAAGCTTTCTTT,CSAKERSEAFF
TRBJ2-3,TRBV7-2,few,TRBD1,TGTGCCAGCAGCTATACAGGGGGCGCCCATACGCAGTATTTT,CASSYTGGAHTQYF
TRBJ2-1,TRBV12-3/TRBV12-4,few,TRBD1,TGTGCCAGCAGTTCGCAGGGGGCACTCTACAATGAGCAGTTCTTC,CASSSQGALYNEQFF
TRBJ2-1,TRBV5-6,many,.,TGTGCCACCTCCCCCGGCGAAGCGGATGAGCAGTTCTTC,CATSPGEADEQFF
TRBJ2-5,TRBV5-1,many,TRBD1,TGCGCCAGCAGCCGCGGGACAGGGGAAGGAGAGACCCAGTACTTC,CASSRGTGEGETQYF
TRBJ2-7,TRBV29-1,many,.,TGCAGCGCTAGGCGTTCCTACGAGCAGTACTTC,CSARRSYEQYF
TRBJ1-3,TRBV18,.,.,TGTGCCAGCTCACCGGTCCAGGGATCTGGAAACACCATATATTTT,CASSPVQGSGNTIYF
TRBJ1-5,TRBV6-1,many,.,TGTGCCGCCTTAGGGTCTGGGACCAATCAGCCCCAGCATTTT,CAALGSGTNQPQHF
TRBJ2-3,TRBV12-3/TRBV12-4,many,.,TGTGCCAGCAGTCCGATCCGGACCCGCCCCCGCACAGATACGCAGTATTTT,CASSPIRTRPRTDTQYF
TRBJ2-2,TRBV10-2,few,.,TGCGCCAGCCAAGGAACCGGGACATTGAACACCGGGGAGCTGTTTTTT,CASQGTGTLNTGELFF
TRBJ1-6,TRBV20-1,few,.,TGCAGTGCTAGGGGACACTTCGGGAATTCACCCCTCCACTTT,CSARGHFGNSPLHF
TRBJ2-2,TRBV12-3/TRBV12-4,many,TRBD1,TGTGCCAGCAGTGGGACAGGGTCGAACACCGGGGAGCTGTTTTTT,CASSGTGSNTGELFF
TRBJ2-1,TRBV7-9,many,.,TGTGCCAGCAGCTTAGGAGGCGGACCGTTCAACTACAATGAGCAGTTCTTC,CASSLGGGPFNYNEQFF
TRBJ2-5,TRBV12-5,.,TRBD2,TGTGCTAGTGGTCCCCGCGGGGGTCTCCAAGAGACCCAGTACTTC,CASGPRGGLQETQYF